The rows below give T cell receptor beta chains drawn from one sample of a study of Graves' ophthalmopathy and Graves' hyperthyroidism. TCRdb used MiXCR to reprocess the multiplex PCR reads, holding one entry per CDR3 protein. The sample holds hundreds of thousands of distinct CDR3 sequences, about a fifth seen once. Sequences were obtained from peripheral blood. These receptor sequences come from a woman younger than 35 with stable Graves' hyperthyroidism. Some clones in this sample may be carry-over from other donors' samples. Both conserved end residues are part of each CDR3. Each record gives: V gene, clone size, J gene, D gene, CDR3 protein, CDR3 DNA. The D gene is left open where the match is weak. Part of the rows lack a size; the others show once, few, many or a class for expanded clones.

V gene: TRBV5-1; clone size: many; J gene: TRBJ1-2; D gene: NA; CDR3 protein: CASSLAASYGYTF; CDR3 DNA: TGTGCCAGCAGCTTAGCAGCAAGCTATGGCTACACCTTC
V gene: TRBV12-3/TRBV12-4; clone size: many; J gene: TRBJ2-2; D gene: NA; CDR3 protein: CASSLNSANTGELFF; CDR3 DNA: TGTGCCAGCAGTTTAAACAGCGCGAACACCGGGGAGCTGTTTTTT
V gene: TRBV19; clone size: many; J gene: TRBJ1-2; D gene: NA; CDR3 protein: CASRLGPETSGYTF; CDR3 DNA: TGTGCCAGTAGATTGGGTCCGGAAACCTCCGGCTACACCTTC
V gene: TRBV15; clone size: NA; J gene: TRBJ1-2; D gene: NA; CDR3 protein: CATSRDVGHYGYTF; CDR3 DNA: TGTGCCACCAGCAGAGATGTAGGCCACTATGGCTACACCTTC
V gene: TRBV13; clone size: NA; J gene: TRBJ2-7; D gene: TRBD2; CDR3 protein: CASSLGPGLAGGKEQYF; CDR3 DNA: TGTGCCAGCAGCTTAGGCCCAGGACTAGCGGGAGGGAAAGAGCAGTACTTC
V gene: TRBV19; clone size: few; J gene: TRBJ1-1; D gene: NA; CDR3 protein: CASSTPSQGPGGTEAFF; CDR3 DNA: TGTGCCAGTAGTACCCCATCCCAAGGTCCGGGCGGAACTGAAGCTTTCTTT
V gene: TRBV3-1; clone size: NA; J gene: TRBJ2-7; D gene: NA; CDR3 protein: CASSHWGQDEQYF; CDR3 DNA: TGTGCCAGCAGCCACTGGGGGCAGGACGAGCAGTACTTC
V gene: TRBV6-1; clone size: many; J gene: TRBJ1-2; D gene: TRBD1; CDR3 protein: CASSEGTGANYGYTF; CDR3 DNA: TGTGCCAGCAGTGAAGGGACAGGGGCAAACTATGGCTACACCTTC
V gene: TRBV27; clone size: many; J gene: TRBJ1-2; D gene: NA; CDR3 protein: CASSSGPRYGYTF; CDR3 DNA: TGTGCCAGCAGTTCGGGACCGCGATATGGCTACACCTTC
V gene: TRBV5-1; clone size: NA; J gene: TRBJ1-1; D gene: NA; CDR3 protein: CASSSTLGVIGTEAFF; CDR3 DNA: TGCGCCAGCAGCTCGACCCTAGGGGTGATCGGCACTGAAGCTTTCTTT
V gene: TRBV3-1; clone size: many; J gene: TRBJ2-7; D gene: NA; CDR3 protein: CASSQGTGPYEQYF; CDR3 DNA: TGTGCCAGCAGCCAAGGTACAGGGCCCTACGAGCAGTACTTC
V gene: TRBV6-4; clone size: many; J gene: TRBJ1-5; D gene: TRBD1; CDR3 protein: CASSDATGGGNQPQHF; CDR3 DNA: TGTGCCAGCAGTGACGCTACAGGGGGCGGCAATCAGCCCCAGCATTTT
V gene: TRBV7-2; clone size: NA; J gene: TRBJ1-2; D gene: TRBD1; CDR3 protein: CASSFQRTGADGYTF; CDR3 DNA: TGTGCCAGCAGCTTCCAGAGGACAGGGGCGGATGGCTACACCTTC
V gene: TRBV12-3/TRBV12-4; clone size: few; J gene: TRBJ1-5; D gene: TRBD1; CDR3 protein: CASSWGTGSNQPQHF; CDR3 DNA: TGTGCCAGCAGCTGGGGGACAGGGTCCAATCAGCCCCAGCATTTT
V gene: TRBV28; clone size: NA; J gene: TRBJ2-7; D gene: NA; CDR3 protein: CASSLDEAYEQYF; CDR3 DNA: TGTGCCAGCAGTTTAGATGAGGCCTACGAGCAGTACTTC
V gene: TRBV2; clone size: many; J gene: TRBJ2-5; D gene: TRBD1; CDR3 protein: CASKTGGSETQYF; CDR3 DNA: TGTGCCAGTAAAACAGGGGGATCAGAGACCCAGTACTTC
V gene: TRBV6-2/TRBV6-3; clone size: many; J gene: TRBJ1-2; D gene: NA; CDR3 protein: CASRDGMDGYTF; CDR3 DNA: TGTGCCAGCCGGGACGGTATGGATGGCTACACCTTC
V gene: TRBV7-9; clone size: many; J gene: TRBJ2-7; D gene: NA; CDR3 protein: CAIGAGYYEQYF; CDR3 DNA: TGTGCGATAGGTGCGGGATACTACGAGCAGTACTTC
V gene: TRBV20-1; clone size: once; J gene: TRBJ2-7; D gene: TRBD1; CDR3 protein: CSAAIGQVAEQYF; CDR3 DNA: TGCAGTGCTGCCATCGGACAGGTGGCCGAGCAGTACTTC
V gene: TRBV9; clone size: NA; J gene: TRBJ2-7; D gene: NA; CDR3 protein: CASSLSPGGGYEQYF; CDR3 DNA: TGTGCCAGCAGCCTAAGTCCAGGGGGAGGCTACGAGCAGTACTTC
V gene: TRBV20-1; clone size: many; J gene: TRBJ1-1; D gene: NA; CDR3 protein: CSASSAGANTEAFF; CDR3 DNA: TGCAGTGCTAGTTCGGCGGGGGCGAACACTGAAGCTTTCTTT
V gene: TRBV19; clone size: NA; J gene: TRBJ1-1; D gene: NA; CDR3 protein: CASSIMWNTEAFF; CDR3 DNA: TGTGCCAGTAGTATAATGTGGAACACTGAAGCTTTCTTT
V gene: TRBV19; clone size: many; J gene: TRBJ1-1; D gene: TRBD1; CDR3 protein: CASSTTRTGNTEAFF; CDR3 DNA: TGTGCCAGTAGTACAACCCGGACAGGCAACACTGAAGCTTTCTTT
V gene: TRBV7-2; clone size: few; J gene: TRBJ1-1; D gene: NA; CDR3 protein: CASQEGLNTVAFF; CDR3 DNA: TGTGCCAGCCAGGAGGGACTGAACACTGTAGCTTTCTTT
V gene: TRBV13; clone size: many; J gene: TRBJ1-6; D gene: NA; CDR3 protein: CASSLSDGRWETSPLHF; CDR3 DNA: TGTGCCAGCAGCTTATCGGACGGGCGGTGGGAGACATCACCCCTCCACTTT
V gene: TRBV7-2; clone size: many; J gene: TRBJ1-2; D gene: NA; CDR3 protein: CASSLQGYGGYTF; CDR3 DNA: TGTGCCAGCAGCTTACAGGGATACGGTGGCTACACCTTC
V gene: TRBV5-1; clone size: NA; J gene: TRBJ2-3; D gene: NA; CDR3 protein: CASSTGGDTDTQYF; CDR3 DNA: TGCGCCAGCAGTACTGGCGGCGACACAGATACGCAGTATTTT
V gene: TRBV4-1; clone size: many; J gene: TRBJ2-7; D gene: NA; CDR3 protein: CASSHPSPRGTYEQYF; CDR3 DNA: TGCGCCAGCAGCCACCCTAGCCCGAGGGGGACCTACGAGCAGTACTTC
V gene: TRBV2; clone size: NA; J gene: TRBJ1-6; D gene: NA; CDR3 protein: CARSAALDNSPLHF; CDR3 DNA: TGTGCCAGATCGGCCGCCCTTGACAATTCACCCCTCCACTTT
V gene: TRBV29-1; clone size: many; J gene: TRBJ1-1; D gene: TRBD1; CDR3 protein: CSVGQGAGLMNTEAFF; CDR3 DNA: TGCAGCGTTGGTCAGGGGGCAGGCCTCATGAACACTGAAGCTTTCTTT
V gene: TRBV2; clone size: NA; J gene: TRBJ2-3; D gene: NA; CDR3 protein: CASNTGPYDTQYF; CDR3 DNA: TGTGCCAGCAATACCGGGCCCTATGATACGCAGTATTTT
V gene: TRBV20-1; clone size: many; J gene: TRBJ2-5; D gene: NA; CDR3 protein: CSAAQGGKEAQYF; CDR3 DNA: TGCAGTGCTGCCCAGGGGGGGAAAGAGGCCCAGTACTTC
V gene: TRBV29-1; clone size: many; J gene: TRBJ2-5; D gene: TRBD1; CDR3 protein: CSVDRGKLETQYF; CDR3 DNA: TGCAGCGTGGACAGGGGAAAGCTAGAGACCCAGTACTTC
V gene: TRBV29-1; clone size: many; J gene: TRBJ1-1; D gene: TRBD1; CDR3 protein: CSVAGTGWISNTEAFF; CDR3 DNA: TGCAGCGTCGCCGGGACAGGGTGGATTTCGAACACTGAAGCTTTCTTT
V gene: TRBV28; clone size: NA; J gene: TRBJ2-5; D gene: NA; CDR3 protein: CASNWGNQETQYF; CDR3 DNA: TGTGCCAGCAACTGGGGGAACCAAGAGACCCAGTACTTC
V gene: TRBV9; clone size: NA; J gene: TRBJ1-2; D gene: NA; CDR3 protein: CASSSRTGYTF; CDR3 DNA: TGTGCCAGCAGCTCTCGCACAGGCTACACCTTC
V gene: TRBV9; clone size: many; J gene: TRBJ2-7; D gene: NA; CDR3 protein: CASSSGGQEQYF; CDR3 DNA: TGTGCCAGCAGCTCTGGAGGACAAGAGCAGTACTTC
V gene: TRBV9; clone size: NA; J gene: TRBJ2-5; D gene: NA; CDR3 protein: CASSVSGWETQYF; CDR3 DNA: TGTGCCAGCAGCGTAAGCGGGTGGGAGACCCAGTACTTC
V gene: TRBV6-2/TRBV6-3; clone size: NA; J gene: TRBJ1-5; D gene: NA; CDR3 protein: CASSGYIRGQPQHF; CDR3 DNA: TGTGCCAGCAGTGGCTACATACGTGGGCAGCCCCAGCATTTT
V gene: TRBV29-1; clone size: many; J gene: TRBJ2-7; D gene: TRBD1; CDR3 protein: CSVGQGVYEQYF; CDR3 DNA: TGCAGCGTTGGACAGGGGGTCTACGAGCAGTACTTC
V gene: TRBV2; clone size: many; J gene: TRBJ2-2; D gene: NA; CDR3 protein: CASRLDTNTGELFF; CDR3 DNA: TGTGCCAGCAGACTGGACACGAACACCGGGGAGCTGTTTTTT
V gene: TRBV12-3/TRBV12-4; clone size: NA; J gene: TRBJ2-7; D gene: NA; CDR3 protein: CASSLKGEQYF; CDR3 DNA: TGTGCCAGCAGTTTGAAAGGCGAGCAGTACTTC
V gene: TRBV27; clone size: many; J gene: TRBJ2-5; D gene: TRBD1; CDR3 protein: CASSDRGPETQYF; CDR3 DNA: TGTGCCAGCTCTGACAGGGGCCCAGAGACCCAGTACTTC
V gene: TRBV7-9; clone size: many; J gene: TRBJ2-7; D gene: NA; CDR3 protein: CASSHRSYEQYF; CDR3 DNA: TGTGCCAGCAGCCACAGAAGTTACGAGCAGTACTTC
V gene: TRBV6-5; clone size: many; J gene: TRBJ2-7; D gene: NA; CDR3 protein: CASSYQNEQYF; CDR3 DNA: TGTGCCAGCAGTTATCAAAACGAGCAGTACTTC
V gene: TRBV12-3/TRBV12-4; clone size: few; J gene: TRBJ1-1; D gene: TRBD1; CDR3 protein: CASSSRTGSAFF; CDR3 DNA: TGTGCCAGCAGTTCGCGGACAGGGAGTGCTTTCTTT
V gene: TRBV6-1; clone size: few; J gene: TRBJ1-3; D gene: TRBD1; CDR3 protein: CASSGWTGVGNTIYF; CDR3 DNA: TGTGCCAGCAGTGGATGGACAGGAGTTGGAAACACCATATATTTT
V gene: TRBV6-5; clone size: NA; J gene: TRBJ1-6; D gene: TRBD1; CDR3 protein: CASSYRQGNSPLHF; CDR3 DNA: TGTGCCAGCAGTTACCGACAGGGTAATTCACCCCTCCACTTT
V gene: TRBV12-5; clone size: many; J gene: TRBJ1-1; D gene: NA; CDR3 protein: CASGLMGGPEAFF; CDR3 DNA: TGTGCTAGTGGTTTGATGGGGGGCCCTGAAGCTTTCTTT
V gene: TRBV6-5; clone size: many; J gene: TRBJ1-5; D gene: NA; CDR3 protein: CASSYPRTGIGNQPQHF; CDR3 DNA: TGTGCCAGCAGTTACCCACGGACGGGTATTGGCAATCAGCCCCAGCATTTT
V gene: TRBV28; clone size: many; J gene: TRBJ1-5; D gene: NA; CDR3 protein: CASSPTLGGAKDQPQHF; CDR3 DNA: TGTGCCAGCAGTCCAACCCTTGGGGGGGCCAAGGATCAGCCCCAGCATTTT
V gene: TRBV10-1; clone size: many; J gene: TRBJ2-7; D gene: TRBD2; CDR3 protein: CASSESGLASDSSYEQYF; CDR3 DNA: TGCGCCAGCAGTGAGTCCGGACTAGCGAGCGATAGCTCCTACGAGCAGTACTTC
V gene: TRBV5-1; clone size: NA; J gene: TRBJ2-7; D gene: TRBD1; CDR3 protein: CASRDRVSYEQYF; CDR3 DNA: TGCGCCAGCAGGGACAGGGTGAGCTACGAGCAGTACTTC
V gene: TRBV27; clone size: many; J gene: TRBJ2-7; D gene: NA; CDR3 protein: CASSPRSSYEQYF; CDR3 DNA: TGTGCCAGCAGTCCACGGTCGAGCTACGAGCAGTACTTC
V gene: TRBV6-1; clone size: many; J gene: TRBJ1-1; D gene: NA; CDR3 protein: CASKYRDRNTEAFF; CDR3 DNA: TGTGCCAGCAAATACCGGGACCGAAACACTGAAGCTTTCTTT